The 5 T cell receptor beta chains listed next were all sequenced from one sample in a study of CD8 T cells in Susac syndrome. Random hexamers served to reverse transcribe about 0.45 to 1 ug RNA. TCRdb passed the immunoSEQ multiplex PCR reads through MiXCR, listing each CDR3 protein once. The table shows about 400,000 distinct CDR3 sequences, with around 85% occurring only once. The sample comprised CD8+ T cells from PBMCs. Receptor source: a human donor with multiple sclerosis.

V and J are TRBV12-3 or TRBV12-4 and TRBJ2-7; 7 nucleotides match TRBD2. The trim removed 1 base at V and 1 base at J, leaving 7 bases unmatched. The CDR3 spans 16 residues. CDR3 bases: TGTGCCAGCAGTTTAGGGGGCAGGGAGGGGTCCTACGAGCAGTACTTC. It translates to CASSLGGREGSYEQYF.

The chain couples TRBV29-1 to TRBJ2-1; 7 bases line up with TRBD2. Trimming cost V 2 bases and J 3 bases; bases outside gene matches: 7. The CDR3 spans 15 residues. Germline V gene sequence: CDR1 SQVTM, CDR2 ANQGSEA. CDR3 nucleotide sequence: TGCAGCGTTGAACCTATAGCGGGCCACTACAATGAGCAGTTCTTC. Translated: CSVEPIAGHYNEQFF.

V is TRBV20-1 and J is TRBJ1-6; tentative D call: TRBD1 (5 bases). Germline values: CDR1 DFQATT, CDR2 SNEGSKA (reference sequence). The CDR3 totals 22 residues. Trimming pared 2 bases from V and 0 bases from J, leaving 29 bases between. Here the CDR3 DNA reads TGCAGTGCTAGATTCGATAATACGAGGGACGGGACGGGTAGCTCCTATAATTCACCCCTCCACTTT. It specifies CSARFDNTRDGTGSSYNSPLHF.

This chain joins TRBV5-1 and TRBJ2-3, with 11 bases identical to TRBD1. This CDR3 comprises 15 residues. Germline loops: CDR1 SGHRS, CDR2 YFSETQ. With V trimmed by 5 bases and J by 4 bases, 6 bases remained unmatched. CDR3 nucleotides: TGCGCCAGCAGTTCGCCGGGACAGGGGGCAGATACGCAGTATTTT. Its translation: CASSSPGQGADTQYF.

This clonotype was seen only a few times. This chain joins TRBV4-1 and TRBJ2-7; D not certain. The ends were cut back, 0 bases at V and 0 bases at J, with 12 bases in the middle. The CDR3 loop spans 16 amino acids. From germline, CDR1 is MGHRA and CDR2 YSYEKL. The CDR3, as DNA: TGCGCCAGCAGCCAAGATGGGCTGTCAAACTCCTACGAGCAGTACTTC. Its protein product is CASSQDGLSNSYEQYF.